This T cell receptor (beta chain) was obtained from a study of T cell responses to AZD1222 COVID-19 vaccine. Study-wide results and limits: White British donors predominated, females outnumbered males, and clonal diversity was possibly underestimated. Increased Spike-specific TCR breadth and depth were observed after two AZD1222 doses. Spike-wide coverage was observed for vaccine-associated CD4 TCRs, with dominant responses at 160-218 and 743-854.

Comment on this clone: The antigen is undetermined.

CDR3 length equals 17 residues. V lost 0 bases and J 10 bases, leaving 19 bases between the germline ends. CDR1 is SNHLY and CDR2 is FYNNEI in the germline V gene. TCRdb's table, derived via immunoSEQ multiplex PCR, lists solely in-frame clones and lacks some. Of 80,000 to 100,000 clones listed, around nine tenths are singletons. The chain joins TRBV2 to TRBJ1-6; no definite D call. The source is an adult in good health. Sequenced material: peripheral blood, taken on day 0 of MenACWY control vaccination. The CDR3 DNA is TGTGCCAGCAGTGAAGCGCGAGGTAGTGGGTTGTGGTCACCCCTCCACTTT. It is translated as CASSEARGSGLWSPLHF.